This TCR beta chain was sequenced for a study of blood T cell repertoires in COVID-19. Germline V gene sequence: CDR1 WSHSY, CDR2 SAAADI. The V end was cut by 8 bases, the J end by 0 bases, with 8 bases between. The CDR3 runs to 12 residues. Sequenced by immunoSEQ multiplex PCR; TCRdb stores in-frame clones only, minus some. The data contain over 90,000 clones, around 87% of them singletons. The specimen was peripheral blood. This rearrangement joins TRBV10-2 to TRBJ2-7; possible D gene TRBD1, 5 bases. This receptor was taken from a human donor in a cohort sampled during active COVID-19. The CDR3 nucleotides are TGCGCCAGCCGACAGAGCTCCTACGAGCAGTACTTC. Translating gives CASRQSSYEQYF.